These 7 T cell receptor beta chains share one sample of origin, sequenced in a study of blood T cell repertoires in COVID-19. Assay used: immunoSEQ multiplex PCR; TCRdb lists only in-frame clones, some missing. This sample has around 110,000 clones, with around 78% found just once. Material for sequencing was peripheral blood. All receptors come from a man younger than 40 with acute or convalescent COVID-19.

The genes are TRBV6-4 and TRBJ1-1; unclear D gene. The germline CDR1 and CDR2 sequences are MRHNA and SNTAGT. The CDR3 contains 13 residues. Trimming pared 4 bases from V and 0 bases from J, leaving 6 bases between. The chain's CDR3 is CASSADMNTEAFF. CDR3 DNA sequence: TGTGCCAGCAGTGCAGACATGAACACTGAAGCTTTCTTT.

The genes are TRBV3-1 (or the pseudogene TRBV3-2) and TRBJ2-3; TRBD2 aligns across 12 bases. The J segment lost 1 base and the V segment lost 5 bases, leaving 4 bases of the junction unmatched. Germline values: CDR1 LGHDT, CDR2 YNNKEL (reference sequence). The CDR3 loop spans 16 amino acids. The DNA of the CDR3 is TGTGCCAGCAGCGCTCGGACTAGCGGGGGCACAGATACGCAGTATTTT. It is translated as CASSARTSGGTDTQYF.

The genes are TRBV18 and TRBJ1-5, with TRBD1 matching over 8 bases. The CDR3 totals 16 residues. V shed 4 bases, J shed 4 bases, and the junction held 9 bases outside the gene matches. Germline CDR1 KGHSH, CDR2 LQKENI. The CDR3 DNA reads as TGTGCCAGCTCACATTCACAGGGGGAATGGAATCAGCCCCAGCATTTT. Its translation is CASSHSQGEWNQPQHF.

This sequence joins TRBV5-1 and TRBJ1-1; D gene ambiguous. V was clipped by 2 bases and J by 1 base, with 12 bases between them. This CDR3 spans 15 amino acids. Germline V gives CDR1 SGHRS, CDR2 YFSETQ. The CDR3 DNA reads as TGCGCCAGCAGCTTTACCCCAACTACGAACACTGAAGCTTTCTTT. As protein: CASSFTPTTNTEAFF.

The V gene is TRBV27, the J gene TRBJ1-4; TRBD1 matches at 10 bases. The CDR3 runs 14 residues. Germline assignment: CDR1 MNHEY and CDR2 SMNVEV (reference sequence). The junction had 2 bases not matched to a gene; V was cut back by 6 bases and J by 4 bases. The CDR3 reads CASRRTGGNEKLFF. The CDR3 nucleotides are TGTGCCAGCAGAAGGACAGGGGGTAATGAAAAACTGTTTTTT.

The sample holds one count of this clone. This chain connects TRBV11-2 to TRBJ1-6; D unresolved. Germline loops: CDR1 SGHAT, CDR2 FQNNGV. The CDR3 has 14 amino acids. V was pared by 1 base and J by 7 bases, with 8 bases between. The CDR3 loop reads CASSLVGRNSPLHF. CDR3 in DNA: TGTGCCAGCAGCTTAGTTGGGAGGAATTCACCCCTCCACTTT.

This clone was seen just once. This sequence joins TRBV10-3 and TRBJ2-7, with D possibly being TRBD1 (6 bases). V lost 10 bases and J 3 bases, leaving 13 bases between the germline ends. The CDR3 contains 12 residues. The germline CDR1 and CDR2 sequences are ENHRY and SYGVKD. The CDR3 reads CATGDTNYEQYV. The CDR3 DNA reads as TGTGCCACAGGGGACACTAACTACGAGCAGTACGTC.